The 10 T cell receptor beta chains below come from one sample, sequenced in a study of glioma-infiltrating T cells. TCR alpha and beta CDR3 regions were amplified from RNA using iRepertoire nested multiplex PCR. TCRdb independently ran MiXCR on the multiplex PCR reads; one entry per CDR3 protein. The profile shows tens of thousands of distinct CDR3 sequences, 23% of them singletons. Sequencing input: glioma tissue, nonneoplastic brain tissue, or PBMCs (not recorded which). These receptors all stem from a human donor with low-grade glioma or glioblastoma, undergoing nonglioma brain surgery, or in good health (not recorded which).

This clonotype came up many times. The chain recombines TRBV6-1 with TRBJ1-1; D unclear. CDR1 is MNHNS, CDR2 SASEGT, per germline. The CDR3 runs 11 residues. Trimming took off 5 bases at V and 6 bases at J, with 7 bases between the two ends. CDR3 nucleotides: TGTGCCAGCAGTTACGGGGCTGAAGCTTTCTTT. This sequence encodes CASSYGAEAFF.

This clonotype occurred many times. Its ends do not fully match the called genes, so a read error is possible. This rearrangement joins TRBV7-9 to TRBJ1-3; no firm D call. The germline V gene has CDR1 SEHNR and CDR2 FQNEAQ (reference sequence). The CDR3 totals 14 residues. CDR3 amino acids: CASSLSSSGNTIYF. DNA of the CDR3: TGCGCCAGCAGCTTGAGTAGCTCTGGAAACACCATATATTTT.

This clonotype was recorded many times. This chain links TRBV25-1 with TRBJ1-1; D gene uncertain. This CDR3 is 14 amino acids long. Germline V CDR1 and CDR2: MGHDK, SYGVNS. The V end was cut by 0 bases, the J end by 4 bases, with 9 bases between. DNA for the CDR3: TGTGCCAGCAGTGAATATTTGATGGGCACTGAAGCTTTCTTT. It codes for CASSEYLMGTEAFF.

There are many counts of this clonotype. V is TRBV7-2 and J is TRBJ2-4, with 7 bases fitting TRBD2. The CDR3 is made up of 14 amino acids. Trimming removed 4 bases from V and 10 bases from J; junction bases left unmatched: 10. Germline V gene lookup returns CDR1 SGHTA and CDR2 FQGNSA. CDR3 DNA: TGTGCCAGCAGCTCGCAGCGGGGCCCTGGTATTCAGTACTTC. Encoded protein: CASSSQRGPGIQYF.

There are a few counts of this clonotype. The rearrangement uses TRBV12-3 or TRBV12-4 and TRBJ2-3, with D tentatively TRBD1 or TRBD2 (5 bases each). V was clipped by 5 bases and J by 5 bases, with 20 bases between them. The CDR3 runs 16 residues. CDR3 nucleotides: TGTGCCAGCAGTGAACCCCGGGGCACGGCCATAGATACGCAGTATTTT. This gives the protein CASSEPRGTAIDTQYF.

CDR3 in amino acids: CSTTAYNEQFF. The CDR3 nucleotides read TGCAGTACGACAGCCTACAATGAGCAGTTCTTC. This sequence joins TRBV20-1 and TRBJ2-1; weak D call: TRBD1 (5 bases). V gave up 8 bases and J gave up 2 bases, with 7 bases separating them. The CDR3 loop spans 11 amino acids. Germline CDR1 DFQATT, CDR2 SNEGSKA (reference sequence).

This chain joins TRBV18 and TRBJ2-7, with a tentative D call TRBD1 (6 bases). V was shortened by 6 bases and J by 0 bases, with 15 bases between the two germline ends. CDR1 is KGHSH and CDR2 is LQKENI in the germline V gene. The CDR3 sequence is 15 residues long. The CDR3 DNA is TGTGCCAGCTCGCCCCCCGGACAGTACTCCTACGAGCAGTACTTC. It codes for CASSPPGQYSYEQYF.

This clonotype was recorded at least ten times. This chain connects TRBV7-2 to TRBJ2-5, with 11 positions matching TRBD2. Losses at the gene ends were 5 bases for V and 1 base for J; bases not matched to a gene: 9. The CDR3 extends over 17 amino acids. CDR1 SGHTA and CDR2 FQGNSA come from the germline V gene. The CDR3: CASSQTGLAGSQETQYF. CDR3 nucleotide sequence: TGTGCCAGCAGCCAAACCGGACTAGCGGGCAGCCAAGAGACCCAGTACTTC.

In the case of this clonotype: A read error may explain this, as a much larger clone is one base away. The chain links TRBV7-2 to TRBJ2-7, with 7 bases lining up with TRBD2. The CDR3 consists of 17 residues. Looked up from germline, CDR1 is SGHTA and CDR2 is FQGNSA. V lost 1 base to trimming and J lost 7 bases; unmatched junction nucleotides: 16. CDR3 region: CASSLVGAGSLYNEQYF. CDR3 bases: TGTGCCAGCAGCTTAGTTGGAGCGGGATCGCTCTACAATGAGCAGTACTTC.

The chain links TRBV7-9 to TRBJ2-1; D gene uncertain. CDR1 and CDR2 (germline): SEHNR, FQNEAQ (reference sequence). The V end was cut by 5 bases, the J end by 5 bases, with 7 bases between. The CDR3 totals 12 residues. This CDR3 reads CASSISNNEQFF. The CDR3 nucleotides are TGTGCCAGCAGCATATCCAACAATGAGCAGTTCTTC. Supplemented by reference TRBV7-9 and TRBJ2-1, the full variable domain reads DTGVSQNPRHKITKRGQNVTFRCDPISEHNRLYWYRQTLGQGPEFLTYFQNEAQLEKSRLLSDRFSAERPKGSFSTLEIQRTEQGDSAMYLCASSISNNEQFFGPGTRLTVL.